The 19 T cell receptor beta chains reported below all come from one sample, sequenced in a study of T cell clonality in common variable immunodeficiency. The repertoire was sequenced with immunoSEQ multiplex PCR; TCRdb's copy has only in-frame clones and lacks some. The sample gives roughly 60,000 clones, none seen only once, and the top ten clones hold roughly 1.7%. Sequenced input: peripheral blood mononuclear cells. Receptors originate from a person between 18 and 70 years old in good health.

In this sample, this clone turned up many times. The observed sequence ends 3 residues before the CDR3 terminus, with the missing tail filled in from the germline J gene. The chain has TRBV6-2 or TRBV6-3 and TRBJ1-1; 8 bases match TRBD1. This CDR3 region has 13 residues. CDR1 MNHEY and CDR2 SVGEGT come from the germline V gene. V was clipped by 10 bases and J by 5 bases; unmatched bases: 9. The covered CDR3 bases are TGTGCCATCCGACAGGGGATCTGGACTGAA. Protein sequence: CAIRQGIWTE. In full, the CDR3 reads CAIRQGIWTEAFF.

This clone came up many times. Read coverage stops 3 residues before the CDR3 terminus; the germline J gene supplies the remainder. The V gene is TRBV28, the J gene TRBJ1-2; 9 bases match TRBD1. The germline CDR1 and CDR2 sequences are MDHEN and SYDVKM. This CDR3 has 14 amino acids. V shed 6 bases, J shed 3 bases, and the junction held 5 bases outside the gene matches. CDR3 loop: CASSGTGGHYGYTF. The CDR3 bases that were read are TGTGCCAGCAGCGGTACAGGGGGCCACTATGGC.

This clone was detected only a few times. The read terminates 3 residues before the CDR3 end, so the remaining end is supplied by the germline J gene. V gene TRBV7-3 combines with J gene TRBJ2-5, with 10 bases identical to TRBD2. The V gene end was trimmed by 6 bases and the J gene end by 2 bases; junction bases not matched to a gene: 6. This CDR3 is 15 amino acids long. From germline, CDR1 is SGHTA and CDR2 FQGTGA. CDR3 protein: CASSEGLADQETQYF. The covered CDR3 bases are TGTGCCAGCAGTGAAGGACTAGCGGATCAAGAGACC.

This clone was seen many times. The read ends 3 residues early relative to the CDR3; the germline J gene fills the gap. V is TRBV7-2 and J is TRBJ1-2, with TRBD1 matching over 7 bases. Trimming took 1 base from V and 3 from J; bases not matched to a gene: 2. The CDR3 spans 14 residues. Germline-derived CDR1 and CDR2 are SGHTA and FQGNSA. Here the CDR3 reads CASSLDRGYYGYTF. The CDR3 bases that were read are TGTGCCAGCAGCTTAGACAGGGGTTACTATGGC.

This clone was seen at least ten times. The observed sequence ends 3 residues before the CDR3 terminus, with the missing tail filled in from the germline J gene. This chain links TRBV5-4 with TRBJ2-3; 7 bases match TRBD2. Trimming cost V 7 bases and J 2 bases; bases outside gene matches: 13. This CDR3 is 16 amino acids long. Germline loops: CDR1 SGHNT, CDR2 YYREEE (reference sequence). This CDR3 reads CASPGSLAEVTDTQYF. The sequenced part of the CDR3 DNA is TGTGCCAGCCCCGGGTCCCTAGCGGAGGTCACAGATACG. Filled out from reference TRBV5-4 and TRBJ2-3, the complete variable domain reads ETGVTQSPTHLIKTRGQQVTLRCSSQSGHNTVSWYQQALGQGPQFIFQYYREEENGRGNFPPRFSGLQFPNYSSELNVNALELDDSALYLCASPGSLAEVTDTQYFGPGTRLTVL.

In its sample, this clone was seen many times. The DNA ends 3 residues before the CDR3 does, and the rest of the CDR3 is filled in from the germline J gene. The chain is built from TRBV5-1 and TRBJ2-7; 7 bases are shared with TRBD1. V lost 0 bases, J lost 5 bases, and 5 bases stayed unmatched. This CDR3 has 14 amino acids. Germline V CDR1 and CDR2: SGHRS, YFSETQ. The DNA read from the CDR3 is TGCGCCAGCAGCTTGGAACAGGGGCGGCACGAG. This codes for CASSLEQGRHE. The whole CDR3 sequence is CASSLEQGRHEQYF.

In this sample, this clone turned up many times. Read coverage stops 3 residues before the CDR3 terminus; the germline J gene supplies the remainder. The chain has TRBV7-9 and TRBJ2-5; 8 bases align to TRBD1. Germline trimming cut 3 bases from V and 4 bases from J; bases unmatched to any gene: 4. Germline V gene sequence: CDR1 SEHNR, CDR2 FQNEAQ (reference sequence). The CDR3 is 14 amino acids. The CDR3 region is CASSLVTGGETQYF. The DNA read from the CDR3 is TGTGCCAGCAGCTTGGTCACAGGGGGAGAGACC.

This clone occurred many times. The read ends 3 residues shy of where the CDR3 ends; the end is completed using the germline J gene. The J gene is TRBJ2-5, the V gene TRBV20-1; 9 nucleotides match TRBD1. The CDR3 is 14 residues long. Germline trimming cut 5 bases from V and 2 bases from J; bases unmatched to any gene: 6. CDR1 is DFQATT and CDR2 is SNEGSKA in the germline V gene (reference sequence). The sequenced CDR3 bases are TGCAGTGCTGGGGACAGGGCTCCACAAGAGACC. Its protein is CSAGDRAPQET. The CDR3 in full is CSAGDRAPQETQYF.

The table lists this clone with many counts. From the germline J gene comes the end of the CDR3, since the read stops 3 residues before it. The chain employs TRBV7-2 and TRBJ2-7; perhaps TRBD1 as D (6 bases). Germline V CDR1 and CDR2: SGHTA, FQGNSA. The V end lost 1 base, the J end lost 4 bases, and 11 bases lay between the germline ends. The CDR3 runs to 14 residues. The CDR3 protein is CASSLGVDRYEQYF. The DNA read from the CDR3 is TGTGCCAGCAGCTTAGGTGTGGACAGATACGAG.

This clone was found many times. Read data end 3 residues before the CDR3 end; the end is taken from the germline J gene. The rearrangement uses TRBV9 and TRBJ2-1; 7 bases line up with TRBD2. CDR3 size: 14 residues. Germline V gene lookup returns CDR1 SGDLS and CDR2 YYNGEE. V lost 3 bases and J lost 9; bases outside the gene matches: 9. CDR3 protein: CASSGGGGISEQFF. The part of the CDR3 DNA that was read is TGTGCCAGCAGCGGTGGGGGGGGAATTAGTGAG.

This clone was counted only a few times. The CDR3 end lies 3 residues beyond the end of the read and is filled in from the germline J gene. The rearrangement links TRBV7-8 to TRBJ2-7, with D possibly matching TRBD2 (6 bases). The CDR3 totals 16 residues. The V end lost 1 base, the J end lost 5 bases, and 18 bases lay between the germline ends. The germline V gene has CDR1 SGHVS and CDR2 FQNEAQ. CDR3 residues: CASSLVSGGFFNEQYF. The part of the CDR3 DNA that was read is TGTGCCAGCAGCTTAGTCTCCGGGGGATTCTTCAACGAG.

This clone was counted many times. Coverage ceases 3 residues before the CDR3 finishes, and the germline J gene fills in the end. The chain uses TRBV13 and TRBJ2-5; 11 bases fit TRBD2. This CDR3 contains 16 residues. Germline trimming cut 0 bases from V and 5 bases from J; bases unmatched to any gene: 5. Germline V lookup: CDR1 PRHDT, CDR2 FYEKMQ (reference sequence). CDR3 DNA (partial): TGTGCCAGCAGCTTAGGCACTAGCGGGAGCGGCGAGACC. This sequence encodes CASSLGTSGSGET. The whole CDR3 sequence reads CASSLGTSGSGETQYF.

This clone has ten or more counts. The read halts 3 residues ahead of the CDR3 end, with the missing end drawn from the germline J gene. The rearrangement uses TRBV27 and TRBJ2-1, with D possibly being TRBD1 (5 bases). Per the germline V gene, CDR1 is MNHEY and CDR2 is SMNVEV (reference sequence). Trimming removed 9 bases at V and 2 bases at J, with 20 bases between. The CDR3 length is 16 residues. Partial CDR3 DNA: TGTGCCAGTAAGTTGTCCGTCAGGGCCCCCTACAATGAG. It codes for CASKLSVRAPYNE. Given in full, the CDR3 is CASKLSVRAPYNEQFF.

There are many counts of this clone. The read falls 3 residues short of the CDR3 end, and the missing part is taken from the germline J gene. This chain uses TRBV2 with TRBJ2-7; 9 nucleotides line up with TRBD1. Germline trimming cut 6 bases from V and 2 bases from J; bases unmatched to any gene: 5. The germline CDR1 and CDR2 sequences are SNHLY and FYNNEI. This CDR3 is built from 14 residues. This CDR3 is CASRVQGAAYEQYF. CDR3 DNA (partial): TGTGCCAGCAGAGTACAGGGGGCGGCCTACGAG. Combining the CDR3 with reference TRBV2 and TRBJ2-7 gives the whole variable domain EPEVTQTPSHQVTQMGQEVILRCVPISNHLYFYWYRQILGQKVEFLVSFYNNEISEKSEIFDDQFSVERPDGSNFTLKIRSTKLEDSAMYFCASRVQGAAYEQYFGPGTRLTVT.

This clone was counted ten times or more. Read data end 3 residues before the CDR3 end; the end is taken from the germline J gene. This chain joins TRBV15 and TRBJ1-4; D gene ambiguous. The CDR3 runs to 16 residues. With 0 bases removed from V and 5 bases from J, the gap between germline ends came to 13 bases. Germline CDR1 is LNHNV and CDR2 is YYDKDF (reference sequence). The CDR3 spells CATSRDSVRLNEKLFF. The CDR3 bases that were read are TGTGCCACCAGCAGAGATAGTGTGCGGCTGAATGAAAAA.

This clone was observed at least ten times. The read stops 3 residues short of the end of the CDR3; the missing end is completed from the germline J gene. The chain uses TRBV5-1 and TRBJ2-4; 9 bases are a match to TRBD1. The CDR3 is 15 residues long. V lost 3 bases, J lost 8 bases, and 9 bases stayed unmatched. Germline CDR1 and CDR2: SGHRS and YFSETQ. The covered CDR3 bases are TGCGCCAGCAGCTACCGGGACAGGGATATACACATT. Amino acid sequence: CASSYRDRDIHI. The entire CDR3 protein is CASSYRDRDIHIQYF. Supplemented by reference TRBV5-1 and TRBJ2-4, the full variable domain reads KAGVTQTPRYLIKTRGQQVTLSCSPISGHRSVSWYQQTPGQGLQFLFEYFSETQRNKGNFPGRFSGRQFSNSRSEMNVSTLELGDSALYLCASSYRDRDIHIQYFGAGTRLSVL.

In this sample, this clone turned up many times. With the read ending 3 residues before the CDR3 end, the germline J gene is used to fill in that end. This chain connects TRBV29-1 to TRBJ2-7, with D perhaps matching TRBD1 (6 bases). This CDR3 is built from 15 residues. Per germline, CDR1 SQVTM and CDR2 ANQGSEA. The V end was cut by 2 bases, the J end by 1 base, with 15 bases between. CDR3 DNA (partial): TGCAGCGTTGAAACCCAGGGGACCCATTCCTACGAG. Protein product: CSVETQGTHSYE. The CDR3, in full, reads CSVETQGTHSYEQYF.

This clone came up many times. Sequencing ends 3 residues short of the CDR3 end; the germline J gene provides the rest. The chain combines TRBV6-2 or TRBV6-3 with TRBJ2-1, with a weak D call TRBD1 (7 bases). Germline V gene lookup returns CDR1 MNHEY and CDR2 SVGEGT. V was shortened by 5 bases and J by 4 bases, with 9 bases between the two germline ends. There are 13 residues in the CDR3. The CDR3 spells CASSQGGYNEQFF. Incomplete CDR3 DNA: TGTGCCAGCAGTCAGGGGGGTTACAATGAG.

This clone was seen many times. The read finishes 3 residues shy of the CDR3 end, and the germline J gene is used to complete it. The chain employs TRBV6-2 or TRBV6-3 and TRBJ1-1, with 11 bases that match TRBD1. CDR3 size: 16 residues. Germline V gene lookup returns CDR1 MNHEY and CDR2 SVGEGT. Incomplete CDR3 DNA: TGTGCCAGCAGTTACTCCGCCGGACAGGGGGCGGTGGAA. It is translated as CASSYSAGQGAVE. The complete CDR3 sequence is CASSYSAGQGAVEAFF.